Listed here are 18 T cell receptor beta chains from one sample, sequenced in a study of kidney transplant recipient with SARS-CoV-2 infection. MiXCR, applied by TCRdb to the reads, yields one record per CDR3 protein. This table has some 220,000 distinct CDR3 sequences, under 30% appearing once. The sample was a blood sample, taken at baseline and around day 120 from a kidney transplant recipient. The receptors stem from a male patient aged 30 to 40 who had COVID-19 and was a kidney transplant recipient. The graft donor may account for some of the T cells.

The chain couples TRBV29-1 to TRBJ2-1, with 10 bases aligning to TRBD2. V shed 6 bases and J 3 bases; nucleotides not matched to a gene: 5. The CDR3 sequence is 14 residues long. In germline, CDR1 is SQVTM, CDR2 ANQGSEA. The CDR3 loop is CSVPSGGYYNEQFF. CDR3 in DNA: TGCAGCGTCCCTAGCGGGGGATACTACAATGAGCAGTTCTTC.

Ten or more counts support this clonotype. This rearrangement joins TRBV21-1 to TRBJ2-3. TRBV21-1 is classified as a pseudogene. There are 17 residues in the CDR3. The DNA of the CDR3 is TGTGCCAGCAGTACCAACATAGCTACAGTCATGCAAGATACGCAGTATTTT. The encoded protein is CASSTNIATVMQDTQYF.

This clonotype was counted at least ten times. This chain links TRBV7-6 with TRBJ1-2; D not certain. This CDR3 spans 17 amino acids. CDR1 is SGHVS, CDR2 FNYEAQ, per germline. Trimming removed 5 bases from V and 4 bases from J, with 23 bases in between. The chain's CDR3 is CASSKAVESRKTYGYTF. DNA for the CDR3: TGTGCCAGCAGCAAGGCCGTTGAATCTCGAAAGACCTATGGCTACACCTTC.

This clonotype was recorded at least ten times. V usage is TRBV2 and J usage is TRBJ2-5; 8 nucleotides agree with TRBD2. Germline trimming cut 2 bases from V and 5 bases from J; bases unmatched to any gene: 1. Germline loops: CDR1 SNHLY, CDR2 FYNNEI. This CDR3 is 13 amino acids long. DNA for the CDR3: TGTGCCAGCAGTGAAACGGGAGGGGAGACCCAGTACTTC. This translates into CASSETGGETQYF.

This clonotype has a count of ten or more. The rearrangement joins TRBV18 to TRBJ2-5; no clear D gene. The CDR3 sequence is 15 residues long. Trimming took 0 bases from V and 2 from J, leaving 10 bases between them. CDR1 is KGHSH and CDR2 is LQKENI in the germline V gene. The CDR3: CASSPPWSEQETQYF. CDR3 sequence (DNA): TGTGCCAGCTCACCACCGTGGTCAGAACAAGAGACCCAGTACTTC.

As for this clonotype: At one end the junction does not follow the germline gene, possibly because of a read error. The chain recombines TRBV6-2 or TRBV6-3 with TRBJ1-5, with 10 positions matching TRBD1. Germline lookup yields CDR1 MNHEY and CDR2 SVGEGT. CDR3 length equals 14 residues. For the CDR3, the DNA is TGTGCCAGCAATGCGGGACAGGGGAATCAGCCCCGGCATTTT. This translates into CASNAGQGNQPRHF.

This clonotype was recorded at least ten times. The rearrangement uses TRBV4-1 and TRBJ2-3; the D is unclear. The CDR3 extends over 15 amino acids. CDR1 is MGHRA, CDR2 YSYEKL, per germline. V was shortened by 0 bases and J by 0 bases, with 7 bases between the two germline ends. The chain's CDR3 is CASSQESRSTDTQYF. CDR3 bases: TGCGCCAGCAGCCAAGAGAGCCGGAGCACAGATACGCAGTATTTT.

V and J are TRBV20-1 and TRBJ2-7; TRBD2 aligns across 12 bases. This CDR3 is 13 amino acids long. Germline V gene sequence: CDR1 DFQATT, CDR2 SNEGSKA (reference sequence). With 6 bases clipped from V and 2 bases from J, the junction kept 2 bases outside the gene matches. CDR3 DNA: TGCAGTGCGAGGACTAGCGGGACCTACGAGCAGTACTTC. It specifies CSARTSGTYEQYF.

This clonotype has a handful of counts. This may be a read error: a much more frequent sequence differs by one nucleotide. This chain links TRBV2 with TRBJ1-2; D gene ambiguous. The CDR3 has 14 residues. CDR1 and CDR2 from the germline V gene are SNHLY and FYNNEI. Trimming cost V 11 bases and J 7 bases, with 23 bases left between them. This chain's CDR3 is CAGKLSTTLGGYTF. CDR3 nucleotides: TGTGCCGGCAAGCTTTCGACGACCCTTGGTGGCTACACCTTC. Variable domain in full (rest from reference TRBV2 and TRBJ1-2): EPEVTQTPSHQVTQMGQEVILRCVPISNHLYFYWYRQILGQKVEFLVSFYNNEISEKSEIFDDQFSVERPDGSNFTLKIRSTKLEDSAMYFCAGKLSTTLGGYTFGSGTRLTVV.

This clonotype was observed many times. The chain carries TRBV24-1 and TRBJ1-2; D is uncertain. Germline values: CDR1 KGHDR, CDR2 SFDVKD. The CDR3 is made up of 17 amino acids. Trimming pared 6 bases from V and 4 bases from J, leaving 23 bases between. The CDR3 sequence: CATSWIHSTRKTYGYTF. The CDR3, as DNA: TGTGCCACCAGTTGGATTCATAGTACCAGAAAGACCTATGGCTACACCTTC.

This clonotype has at least ten counts. The rearrangement links TRBV3-2 to TRBJ2-7; the table's D call of TRBD1 was not tested on the DNA. TRBV3-2 is shown as a pseudogene. The CDR3 contains 12 residues. Here the CDR3 DNA reads TGTGCCAGCAGTTATTCGGGGGGGGAGCAGTACTTC. It codes for CASSYSGGEQYF.

As regards this clonotype: Being one base from a much bigger clone, this may be a read error. The rearrangement links TRBV12-3 or TRBV12-4 to TRBJ1-2; D not certain. This CDR3 is 13 amino acids long. Trimming left V 6 bases short and J 7 bases short, with 15 bases between. The CDR3 DNA reads as TGTGCCAGCAGGTACGAAGGGAGCGGTGGCTACACCTTC. This sequence encodes CASRYEGSGGYTF.

In its sample, this clonotype was seen many times. For the CDR3, the DNA is TGTGCCAGCAGTCGGGGACAGTCGAACACCGGGGAGCTGTTTTTT. Translating gives CASSRGQSNTGELFF. This chain connects TRBV27 to TRBJ2-2; TRBD1 matches 7 bases. V was clipped by 5 bases and J by 0 bases; unmatched bases: 3. The CDR3 consists of 15 residues. Germline assignment: CDR1 MNHEY and CDR2 SMNVEV (reference sequence).

This clonotype was found once. The chain recombines TRBV4-1 with TRBJ2-2; D possibly matches TRBD1 or TRBD2 (6 bases each). The CDR3 spans 18 residues. The germline V and J ends were trimmed by 0 bases and 2 bases, with 16 bases remaining between them. From germline, CDR1 is MGHRA and CDR2 YSYEKL. This chain's CDR3 is CASSQDLLRDTNTGELFF. The CDR3 DNA follows: TGCGCCAGCAGCCAAGATCTATTGCGGGACACAAACACCGGGGAGCTGTTTTTT.

This clonotype was seen a few times. The chain recombines TRBV6-5 with TRBJ2-5; TRBD2 agrees at 9 bases. Unmatched junction bases numbered 9, after V lost 11 bases and J lost 5 bases. Germline V gene lookup returns CDR1 MNHEY and CDR2 SVGAGI. The CDR3 spans 13 residues. The CDR3 coding sequence is TGTGCCTTCTCGGGACTAGCCCACGAGACCCAGTACTTC. It encodes CAFSGLAHETQYF.

This clonotype was seen ten or more times. The rearrangement joins TRBV11-2 to TRBJ1-2; D uncertain. Germline CDR1 reads SGHAT; CDR2 reads FQNNGV. V was trimmed by 4 bases and J by 4 bases, leaving 22 bases between them. The CDR3 consists of 17 residues. The DNA for the CDR3 is TGTGCCAGCAGCTCTTGTGAAACAAGCAGAAAGACCTATGGCTACACCTTC. Translation: CASSSCETSRKTYGYTF.

This clonotype was detected many times. The chain employs TRBV6-5 and TRBJ1-5; TRBD1 aligns across 8 bases. The germline V gene has CDR1 MNHEY and CDR2 SVGAGI. The trim removed 10 bases at V and 5 bases at J, leaving 7 bases unmatched. CDR3 length equals 13 residues. The DNA for the CDR3 is TGTGCCACCACGGACAGGGCGCATCAGCCCCAGCATTTT. Translated: CATTDRAHQPQHF.

This clonotype was detected many times. Sequence at one end of the junction differs from germline and may be a read error. V and J are TRBV7-8 and TRBJ2-4; the match to TRBD2 covers 12 bases. The J call may be in error: the DNA end matches TRBJ2-7 better. CDR3 length equals 18 residues. The germline gives CDR1 SGHVS, CDR2 FQNEAQ. The CDR3 here is CASTLGGTSGRSSYEQYF. CDR3 nucleotides: TGTGCCAGCACCTTAGGTGGAACTAGCGGGAGGTCCTCCTACGAGCAGTACTTC.